This T cell receptor (beta chain) was observed in a study of CD8 T cells in ankylosing spondylitis. The germline gives CDR1 SNHLY, CDR2 FYNNEI. This CDR3 comprises 16 residues. Trimming left V 6 bases short and J 4 bases short, with 16 bases between. Each CDR3 protein gets one entry after TCRdb re-called the 5' RACE reads with MiXCR. This sample has almost 250,000 distinct CDR3 sequences; roughly 32% occur once, and the top ten carry about 4.2%. The chain carries TRBV2 and TRBJ1-6; TRBD1 might be the D (5 bases). The sample consisted of blood, either unsorted or a sorted T cell fraction (not recorded which). The sequence came from a male donor with ankylosing spondylitis or in good health (not recorded which). The CDR3 sequence: CASRPASGGYNSPLHF. In DNA, the CDR3 is TGTGCCAGCAGACCGGCCTCTGGGGGGTATAATTCACCCCTCCACTTT. The complete variable domain, with remaining parts taken from reference TRBV2 and TRBJ1-6, reads EPEVTQTPSHQVTQMGQEVILRCVPISNHLYFYWYRQILGQKVEFLVSFYNNEISEKSEIFDDQFSVERPDGSNFTLKIRSTKLEDSAMYFCASRPASGGYNSPLHFGNGTRLTVT.